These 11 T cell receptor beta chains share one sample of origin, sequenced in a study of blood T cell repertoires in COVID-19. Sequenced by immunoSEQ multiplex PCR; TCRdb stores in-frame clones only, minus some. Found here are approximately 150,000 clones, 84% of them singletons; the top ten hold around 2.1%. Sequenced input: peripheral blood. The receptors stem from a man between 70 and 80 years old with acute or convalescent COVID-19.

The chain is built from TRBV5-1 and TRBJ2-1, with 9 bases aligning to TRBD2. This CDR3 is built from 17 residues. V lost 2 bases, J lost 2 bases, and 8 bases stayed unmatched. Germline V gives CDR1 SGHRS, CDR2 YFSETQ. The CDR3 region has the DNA TGCGCCAGCAGCTTCCCACCAGCTAGCGGGGCCTACAATGAGCAGTTCTTC. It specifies CASSFPPASGAYNEQFF.

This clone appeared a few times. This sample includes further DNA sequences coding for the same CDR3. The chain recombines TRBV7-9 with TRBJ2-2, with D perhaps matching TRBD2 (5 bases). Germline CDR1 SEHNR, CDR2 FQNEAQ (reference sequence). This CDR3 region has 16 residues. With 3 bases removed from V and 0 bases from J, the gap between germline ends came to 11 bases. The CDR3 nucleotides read TGTGCCAGCAGCTTCTCTGGCGGGCCGAACACCGGGGAGCTGTTTTTT. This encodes CASSFSGGPNTGELFF.

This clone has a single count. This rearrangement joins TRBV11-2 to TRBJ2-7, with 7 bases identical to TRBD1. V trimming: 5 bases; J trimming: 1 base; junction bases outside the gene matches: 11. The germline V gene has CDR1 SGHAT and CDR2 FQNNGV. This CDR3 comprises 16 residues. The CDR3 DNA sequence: TGTGCCAGCAGCCCCCTCTACAGGGGCTTATCCTACGAGCAGTACTTC. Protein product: CASSPLYRGLSYEQYF. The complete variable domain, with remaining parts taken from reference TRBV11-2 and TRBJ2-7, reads EAGVAQSPRYKIIEKRQSVAFWCNPISGHATLYWYQQILGQGPKLLIQFQNNGVVDDSQLPKDRFSAERLKGVDSTLKIQPAKLEDSAVYLCASSPLYRGLSYEQYFGPGTRLTVT.

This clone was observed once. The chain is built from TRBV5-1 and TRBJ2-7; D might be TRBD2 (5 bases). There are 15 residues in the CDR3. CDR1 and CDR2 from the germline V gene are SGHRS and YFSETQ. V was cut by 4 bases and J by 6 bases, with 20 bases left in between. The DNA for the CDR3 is TGCGCCAGCAGCCCCATCGGTGAGGGTTTGAGCGAGCAGTACTTC. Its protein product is CASSPIGEGLSEQYF.

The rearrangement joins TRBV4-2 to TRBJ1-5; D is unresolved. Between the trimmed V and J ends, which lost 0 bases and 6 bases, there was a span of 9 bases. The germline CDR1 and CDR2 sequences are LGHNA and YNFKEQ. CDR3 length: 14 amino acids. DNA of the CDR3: TGTGCCAGCAGCCAAGATTTAGTAGCTCAGCCCCAGCATTTT. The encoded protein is CASSQDLVAQPQHF.

The CDR3 DNA follows: TGTGCCAGCAGTTTACGGGACTCTCAAGCTTTCTTT. Translation: CASSLRDSQAFF. The rearrangement links TRBV27 to TRBJ1-1, with D tentatively TRBD1 (5 bases). Germline CDR1 and CDR2: MNHEY and SMNVEV (reference sequence). The CDR3 loop spans 12 amino acids. Trimming shortened V by 2 bases and J by 9 bases, and 10 bases separated the two germline ends.

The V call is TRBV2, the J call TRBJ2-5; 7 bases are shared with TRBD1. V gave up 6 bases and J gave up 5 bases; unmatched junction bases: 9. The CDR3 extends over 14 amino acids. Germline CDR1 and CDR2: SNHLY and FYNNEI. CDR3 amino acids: CASSPRGRGETQYF. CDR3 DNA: TGTGCCAGCAGCCCACGGGGCAGGGGGGAGACCCAGTACTTC.

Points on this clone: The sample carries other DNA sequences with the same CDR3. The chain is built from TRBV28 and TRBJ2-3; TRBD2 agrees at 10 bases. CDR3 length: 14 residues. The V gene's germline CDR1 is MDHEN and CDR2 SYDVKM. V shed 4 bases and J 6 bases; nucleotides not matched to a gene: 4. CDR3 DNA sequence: TGTGCCAGCAGTTCAAGCGGGGGGGCGGATACGCAGTATTTT. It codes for CASSSSGGADTQYF.

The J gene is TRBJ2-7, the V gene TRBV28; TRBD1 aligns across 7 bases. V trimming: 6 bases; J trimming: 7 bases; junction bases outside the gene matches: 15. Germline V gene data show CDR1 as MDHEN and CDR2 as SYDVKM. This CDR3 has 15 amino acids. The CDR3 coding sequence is TGTGCCAGCAGCTTTCGACAGGGCCTTCAAGGGGAGCAGTACTTC. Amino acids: CASSFRQGLQGEQYF.

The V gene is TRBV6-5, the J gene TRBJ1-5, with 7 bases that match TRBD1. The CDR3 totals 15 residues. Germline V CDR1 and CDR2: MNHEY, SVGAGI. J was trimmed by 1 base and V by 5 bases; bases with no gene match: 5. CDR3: CASSPTGISNQPQHF. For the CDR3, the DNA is TGTGCCAGCAGTCCGACAGGGATAAGCAATCAGCCCCAGCATTTT.

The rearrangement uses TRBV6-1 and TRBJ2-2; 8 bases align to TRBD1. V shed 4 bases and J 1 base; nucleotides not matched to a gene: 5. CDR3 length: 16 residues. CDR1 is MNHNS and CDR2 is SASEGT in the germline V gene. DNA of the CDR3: TGTGCCAGCAGTGGAGGCGGGACAGGGAACACCGGGGAGCTGTTTTTT. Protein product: CASSGGGTGNTGELFF.